The 27 T cell receptor beta chains listed next were all sequenced from one sample in a study of CD8+ T cells in alopecia areata. Noted treatment: oral pan-JAK inhibitor, 5-10 mg twice daily. RNA extraction and reverse transcription yielded cDNA as sequencing template. Here immunoSEQ multiplex PCR was the method, and the copy in TCRdb shows in-frame clones only, minus some. Here the sample spans fewer than 250,000 clones, roughly two fifths being singletons. Sequenced material: CD4+ T cells sorted from blood, taken at approximately week 30, from a patient treated with tofacitinib. These receptors all stem from a human donor with alopecia areata.

The chain joins TRBV29-1 to TRBJ1-1, with D possibly TRBD1 on 6 matching bases. V was shortened by 6 bases and J by 1 base, with 9 bases between the two germline ends. Germline CDR1 SQVTM, CDR2 ANQGSEA. This CDR3 is 12 amino acids long. Here the CDR3 reads CSVSGQNTEAFF. The DNA for the CDR3 is TGCAGCGTATCGGGACAGAACACTGAAGCTTTCTTT.

The chain links TRBV25-1 to TRBJ1-2, with D unresolved. V lost 6 bases and J 9 bases, leaving 20 bases between the germline ends. CDR1 is MGHDK and CDR2 is SYGVNS in the germline V gene. This CDR3 has 14 amino acids. In nucleotides, the CDR3 is TGTGCCAGCAGCGATCAAACCTCGTATAGCAGCTACACCTTC. This sequence encodes CASSDQTSYSSYTF.

The rearrangement joins TRBV30 to TRBJ2-7; D not certain. Per germline, CDR1 GTSNPN and CDR2 SVGIG (reference sequence). The CDR3 length is 14 residues. Trimming removed 0 bases from V and 0 bases from J, with 9 bases in between. This chain's CDR3 is CAWSVSGNSYEQYF. The CDR3 DNA follows: TGTGCCTGGAGTGTTTCTGGGAACTCCTACGAGCAGTACTTC.

The CDR3 coding sequence is TGTGCCAGCAGTGGACAGGGTTACAATGAGCAGTTCTTC. Its translation: CASSGQGYNEQFF. The chain uses TRBV2 and TRBJ2-1; 7 nucleotides match TRBD1. With V trimmed by 4 bases and J by 4 bases, 1 base remained unmatched. Germline lookup yields CDR1 SNHLY and CDR2 FYNNEI. The CDR3 covers 13 residues.

This clone was seen more than once but under ten times. The rearrangement uses TRBV7-9 and TRBJ1-2; 7 bases fit TRBD1. V was pared by 5 bases and J by 8 bases, with 8 bases of the junction left unmatched. The CDR3 has 13 amino acids. Germline assignment: CDR1 SEHNR and CDR2 FQNEAQ (reference sequence). CDR3 loop: CASSRDSQAGYTF. The CDR3 region has the DNA TGTGCCAGCAGCCGGGACAGCCAGGCGGGCTACACCTTC.

This chain joins TRBV7-8 and TRBJ2-1; the match to TRBD2 covers 7 bases. Germline CDR1 reads SGHVS; CDR2 reads FQNEAQ. The CDR3 is made up of 11 amino acids. Trimming removed 5 bases from V and 13 bases from J; junction bases left unmatched: 5. CDR3 in amino acids: CASSSGLDQFF. The CDR3 DNA sequence: TGTGCCAGCAGCAGCGGACTAGACCAGTTCTTC.

The genes are TRBV6-5 and TRBJ2-7; TRBD2 agrees at 9 bases. Germline loops: CDR1 MNHEY, CDR2 SVGAGI. The CDR3 extends over 15 amino acids. V lost 0 bases, J lost 3 bases, and 3 bases stayed unmatched. The CDR3 is CASSYSPSGVYEQYF. In nucleotides, the CDR3 is TGTGCCAGCAGTTACTCCCCTAGCGGGGTCTACGAGCAGTACTTC.

This clone showed up just a few times. This chain connects TRBV7-9 to TRBJ2-4, with D possibly called TRBD1 or TRBD2 (7 bases each). The V end was cut by 5 bases, the J end by 2 bases, with 19 bases between. Germline lookup yields CDR1 SEHNR and CDR2 FQNEAQ (reference sequence). This CDR3 spans 17 amino acids. The DNA of the CDR3 is TGTGCCAGCAGCCCCAGGGGGGGAAGTCGGACCAAAAACATTCAGTACTTC. This encodes CASSPRGGSRTKNIQYF.

The V call is TRBV7-6, the J call TRBJ2-7; 7 bases map to TRBD1. The V gene end was trimmed by 1 base and the J gene end by 2 bases; junction bases not matched to a gene: 5. Germline lookup yields CDR1 SGHVS and CDR2 FNYEAQ. This CDR3 is built from 15 residues. CDR3 coding DNA: TGTGCCAGCAGCTTAGATCAGGGGGTGGCCTACGAGCAGTACTTC. This gives the protein CASSLDQGVAYEQYF.

This clone was picked up a small number of times. The genes are TRBV28 and TRBJ2-5; 11 bases fit TRBD2. J gave up 5 bases and V 4 bases, and 6 bases lay outside the gene matches. The CDR3 loop spans 15 amino acids. CDR1 and CDR2 (germline): MDHEN, SYDVKM. Here the CDR3 DNA reads TGTGCCAGCAGTTCTCTTAGCGGGAGGGGGGAGACCCAGTACTTC. The encoded protein is CASSSLSGRGETQYF.

With respect to this clone: Sequence at one end of the junction differs from germline and may be a read error. The chain joins TRBV10-3 to TRBJ2-7; D remains unclear. This CDR3 contains 12 residues. Germline V CDR1 and CDR2: ENHRY, SYGVKD. CDR3 region: CAISELSSEQYF. CDR3 in DNA: TGTGCCATCAGTGAGCTGTCCTCCGAGCAGTACTTC.

The V gene is TRBV6-4, the J gene TRBJ2-3; no clear D gene. The germline CDR1 and CDR2 sequences are MRHNA and SNTAGT. Trimming removed 3 bases from V and 8 bases from J, with 15 bases in between. CDR3 length equals 14 residues. CDR3 protein: CASSELASSPTQYF. In DNA form, the CDR3 reads TGTGCCAGCAGTGAACTCGCTTCTAGTCCTACGCAGTATTTT.

The chain joins TRBV9 to TRBJ2-1; D possibly corresponds to TRBD2 (5 bases). This CDR3 is 15 amino acids long. The V gene lost 4 bases and the J gene lost 5 bases, with 16 bases spanning the gap. Germline V lookup: CDR1 SGDLS, CDR2 YYNGEE. CDR3 residues: CASSPLASLNNEQFF. The CDR3 DNA sequence: TGTGCCAGCAGCCCCTTAGCGTCCCTTAACAATGAGCAGTTCTTC.

The gene calls are TRBV20-1 and TRBJ1-2; D is unclear. This CDR3 spans 9 amino acids. Germline loops: CDR1 DFQATT, CDR2 SNEGSKA (reference sequence). V lost 6 bases and J lost 4, with 3 bases in between. The CDR3 nucleotides read TGCAGTGCCCGCTATGGCTACACCTTC. This translates into CSARYGYTF.

This clone was detected a few times. The V and J genes are TRBV11-2 and TRBJ2-1, with 12 positions matching TRBD2. Per the germline V gene, CDR1 is SGHAT and CDR2 is FQNNGV. J gave up 8 bases and V 4 bases, and 6 bases lay outside the gene matches. The CDR3 covers 15 residues. CDR3 in amino acids: CASSSTSGRVYEQFF. The CDR3 DNA reads TGTGCCAGCAGCTCGACTAGCGGGAGAGTTTATGAGCAGTTCTTC.

This clone was seen a single time. The V gene is TRBV5-1, the J gene TRBJ1-5; TRBD1 agrees at 7 bases. The CDR3 consists of 15 residues. In germline, CDR1 is SGHRS, CDR2 YFSETQ. V lost 4 bases and J lost 0; bases outside the gene matches: 4. The CDR3 region has the DNA TGCGCCAGCAGCGAGGGACAGACTAGCAATCAGCCCCAGCATTTT. It encodes CASSEGQTSNQPQHF.

The rearrangement joins TRBV9 to TRBJ2-2; 15 bases match TRBD2. V shed 4 bases and J 6 bases; nucleotides not matched to a gene: 1. This CDR3 spans 15 amino acids. Germline CDR1 and CDR2: SGDLS and YYNGEE. CDR3 bases: TGTGCCAGCAGCAGGACTAGCGGGAGGGCCGGGGAGCTGTTTTTT. Protein: CASSRTSGRAGELFF.

Turning to this clone: At one end, the junction sequence differs from germline, possibly due to a read error. This sequence joins TRBV27 and TRBJ1-5; D gene uncertain. This CDR3 is built from 14 residues. Germline V gene data show CDR1 as MNHEY and CDR2 as SMNVEV (reference sequence). The DNA for the CDR3 is TGTGCCGGCAGTTTAGTCCTAACTAATCAGCCCCAGCATTTT. Amino acids: CAGSLVLTNQPQHF.

The chain uses TRBV6-6 and TRBJ2-3; D is unclear. Trimming left V 4 bases short and J 3 bases short, with 11 bases between. From germline, CDR1 is MNHNY and CDR2 SVGAGI (reference sequence). The CDR3 is 14 residues long. DNA for the CDR3: TGTGCCAGCAGTTTGGTCCCCTTGACAGATACGCAGTATTTT. Protein sequence: CASSLVPLTDTQYF.

Concerning this clone: The sample has other DNA sequences that encode this CDR3 too. V usage is TRBV7-2 and J usage is TRBJ2-5, with D hard to call. Germline CDR1 is SGHTA and CDR2 is FQGNSA. With 1 base removed from V and 2 bases from J, the gap between germline ends came to 5 bases. The CDR3 contains 13 residues. CDR3 in DNA: TGTGCCAGCAGCTTAGTAGGGCAAGAGACCCAGTACTTC. Translation: CASSLVGQETQYF.

This chain joins TRBV29-1 and TRBJ2-3, with D perhaps matching TRBD1 (6 bases). The length of the CDR3 is 14 residues. Germline CDR1 and CDR2: SQVTM and ANQGSEA. V dropped 5 bases and J dropped 5 bases, with 17 bases sitting between them. The CDR3 sequence: CSVNLGGEGDTQYF. CDR3 in DNA: TGCAGCGTTAATTTAGGGGGAGAGGGAGATACGCAGTATTTT.

The chain links TRBV7-9 to TRBJ2-6; tentative D call: TRBD1 (6 bases). The CDR3 runs 12 residues. CDR1 is SEHNR and CDR2 is FQNEAQ in the germline V gene (reference sequence). The V end was cut by 3 bases, the J end by 12 bases, with 9 bases between. The DNA of the CDR3 is TGTGCCAGCAGCTTGGGGACACGCGTCCTGACTTTC. It yields the protein CASSLGTRVLTF.

V usage is TRBV2 and J usage is TRBJ2-7, with D perhaps matching TRBD1 (6 bases). CDR1 and CDR2 from the germline V gene are SNHLY and FYNNEI. The CDR3 is 12 residues long. Trimming pared 2 bases from V and 5 bases from J, leaving 7 bases between. The CDR3 coding sequence is TGTGCCAGCAGTGAATGGGGGCACGAGCAGTACTTC. The encoded protein is CASSEWGHEQYF.

This clone was counted between two and nine times. The chain couples TRBV5-1 to TRBJ2-6; D gene unclear. The germline V gene encodes CDR1 SGHRS and CDR2 YFSETQ. The CDR3 contains 14 residues. The V gene lost 4 bases and the J gene lost 0 bases, with 5 bases spanning the gap. Here the CDR3 reads CASSNPSGANVLTF. The CDR3 coding sequence is TGCGCCAGCAGCAACCCCTCTGGGGCCAACGTCCTGACTTTC.

This clone was picked up a small number of times. The chain joins TRBV10-3 to TRBJ2-3; 8 bases align to TRBD1. Germline CDR1 reads ENHRY; CDR2 reads SYGVKD. This CDR3 comprises 15 residues. With V trimmed by 6 bases and J by 2 bases, 7 bases remained unmatched. The CDR3 loop is CAIRKDRDDTDTQYF. The CDR3 region has the DNA TGTGCCATCAGAAAGGACAGGGACGACACAGATACGCAGTATTTT.

This clone was detected a few times. The gene calls are TRBV5-6 and TRBJ2-1; 8 bases map to TRBD1. This CDR3 has 14 residues. Losses at the gene ends were 5 bases for V and 12 bases for J; bases not matched to a gene: 13. CDR1 and CDR2 (germline): SGHDT, YYEEEE. CDR3 nucleotide sequence: TGTGCCAGCAGGCCGGGACAGGCCGTCGTTGGGCAGTTCTTC. This gives the protein CASRPGQAVVGQFF.

This chain links TRBV4-1 with TRBJ2-7; D is possibly TRBD1 or TRBD2 (5 bases each). CDR1 is MGHRA, CDR2 YSYEKL, per germline. This CDR3 is 16 amino acids long. V shed 1 base and J shed 4 bases, with 17 bases lying between them. The CDR3 here is CASSQAGTRGGYEQYF. The CDR3 coding sequence is TGCGCCAGCAGCCAAGCCGGGACCCGGGGCGGGTACGAGCAGTACTTC.